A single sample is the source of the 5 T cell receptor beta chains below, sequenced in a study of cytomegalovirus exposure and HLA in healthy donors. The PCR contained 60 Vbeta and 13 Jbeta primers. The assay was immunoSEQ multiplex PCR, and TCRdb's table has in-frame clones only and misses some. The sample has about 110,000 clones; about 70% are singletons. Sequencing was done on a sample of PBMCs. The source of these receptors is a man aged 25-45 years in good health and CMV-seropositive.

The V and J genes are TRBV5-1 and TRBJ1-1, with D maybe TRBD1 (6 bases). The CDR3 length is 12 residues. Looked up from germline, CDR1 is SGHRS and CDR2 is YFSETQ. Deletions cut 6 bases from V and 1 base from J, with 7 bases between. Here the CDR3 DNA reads TGCGCCAGCACGGGACAGAACACTGAAGCTTTCTTT. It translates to CASTGQNTEAFF.

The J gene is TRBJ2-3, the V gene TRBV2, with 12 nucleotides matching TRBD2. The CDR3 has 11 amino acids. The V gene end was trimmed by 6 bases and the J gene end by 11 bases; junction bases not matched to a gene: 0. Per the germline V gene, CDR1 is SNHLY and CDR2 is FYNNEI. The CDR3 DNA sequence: TGTGCCAGCAGACTAGCGGGAGGGCAGTATTTT. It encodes CASRLAGGQYF.

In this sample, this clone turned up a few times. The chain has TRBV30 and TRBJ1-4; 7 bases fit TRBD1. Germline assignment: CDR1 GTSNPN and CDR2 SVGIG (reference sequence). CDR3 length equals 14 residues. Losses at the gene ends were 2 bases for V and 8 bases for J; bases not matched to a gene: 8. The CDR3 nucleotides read TGTGCCTGGAGTAAGAGGGGGCTGGAAGAAAAACTGTTTTTT. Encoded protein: CAWSKRGLEEKLFF.

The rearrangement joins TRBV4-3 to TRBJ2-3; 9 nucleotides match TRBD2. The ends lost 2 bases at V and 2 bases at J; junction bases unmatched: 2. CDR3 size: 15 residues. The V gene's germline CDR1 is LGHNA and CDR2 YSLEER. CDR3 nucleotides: TGCGCCAGCAGCCAACTAGCGGGACCCACAGATACGCAGTATTTT. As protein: CASSQLAGPTDTQYF.

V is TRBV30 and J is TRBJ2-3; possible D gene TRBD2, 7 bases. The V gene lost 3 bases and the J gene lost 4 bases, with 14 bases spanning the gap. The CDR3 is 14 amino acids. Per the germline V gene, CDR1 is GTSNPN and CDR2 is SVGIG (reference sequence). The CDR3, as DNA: TGTGCCTGGAGCGCTGGGGGGGGGCCAGATACGCAGTATTTT. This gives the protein CAWSAGGGPDTQYF.